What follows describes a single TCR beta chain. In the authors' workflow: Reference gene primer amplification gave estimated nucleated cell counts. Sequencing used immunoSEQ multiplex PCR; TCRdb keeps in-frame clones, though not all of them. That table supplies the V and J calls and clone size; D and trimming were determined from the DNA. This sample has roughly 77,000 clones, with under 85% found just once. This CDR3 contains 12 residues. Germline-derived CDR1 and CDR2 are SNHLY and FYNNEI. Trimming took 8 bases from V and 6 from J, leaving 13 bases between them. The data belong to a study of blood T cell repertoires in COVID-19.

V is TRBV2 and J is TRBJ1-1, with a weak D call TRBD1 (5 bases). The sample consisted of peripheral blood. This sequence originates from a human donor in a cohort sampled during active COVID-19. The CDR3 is CASSDMGAEAFF. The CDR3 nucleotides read TGTGCCAGCTCGGACATGGGTGCTGAAGCTTTCTTT.